This TCR beta chain stems from a study of cytomegalovirus exposure and HLA in healthy donors. As to this clone: Its cognate antigen is unknown.

V trimming: 5 bases; J trimming: 5 bases; junction bases outside the gene matches: 4. CDR3 size: 13 residues. Per the germline V gene, CDR1 is SGHAT and CDR2 is FQDESV (reference sequence). PCR employed 60 Vbeta and 13 Jbeta primers. Sequenced by immunoSEQ multiplex PCR; TCRdb stores in-frame clones only, minus some. The sample lists tens of thousands of clones, just under 70% seen once, with roughly 9.7% in the top ten. Study results and caveats: Researchers counted over 150 TCR beta chains as cytomegalovirus-associated. According to an earlier analysis, most TCR beta V segments yielded productive rearrangements about 87% or about 30% of the time.

The chain joins TRBV11-1 to TRBJ2-5; TRBD1 aligns across 8 bases. The receptor's source is a woman aged 25 to 45 in good health and CMV-seronegative. Material for sequencing was PBMCs. The CDR3 loop is CASSLRDRETQYF. The DNA for the CDR3 is TGTGCCAGCAGCCTCCGGGACAGGGAGACCCAGTACTTC.